These 4 T cell receptor beta chains came from one sample sequenced in a study of T cell responses to AZD1222 COVID-19 vaccine. Using immunoSEQ multiplex PCR, the repertoire was profiled, and TCRdb retains in-frame clones only, with some absent. This sample has about 190,000 clones, with roughly 93% found just once. This specimen consisted of peripheral blood, obtained on day 0 of AZD1222 vaccination. These receptors were obtained from an adult in good health.

The J gene is TRBJ2-7, the V gene TRBV11-3; a weak D match, TRBD2 (6 bases). Germline values: CDR1 SGHNT, CDR2 YENEEA. The CDR3 runs 14 residues. Here the CDR3 reads CAPRGATESYEQYF. The CDR3 nucleotides read TGTGCTCCACGCGGGGCTACAGAGTCCTACGAGCAGTACTTC.

The chain recombines TRBV28 with TRBJ1-3; the D is unclear. CDR1 is MDHEN and CDR2 is SYDVKM in the germline V gene. CDR3 length: 14 amino acids. V was trimmed by 6 bases and J by 4 bases, leaving 13 bases between them. CDR3 DNA sequence: TGTGCCAGCAGCCGTGAAGTCAGCGGAAACACCATATATTTT. The encoded protein is CASSREVSGNTIYF.

This clone appeared a few times. CDR3 sequence reads: CASRRGPQASYEQYF. CDR3 in DNA: TGTGCCAGCAGGCGGGGGCCACAGGCCTCCTACGAGCAGTACTTC. This chain uses TRBV27 with TRBJ2-7; D perhaps matches TRBD2 (7 bases). CDR1 and CDR2 from the germline V gene are MNHEY and SMNVEV (reference sequence). Trimming shortened V by 6 bases and J by 0 bases, and 15 bases separated the two germline ends. This CDR3 region has 15 residues.

The V gene is TRBV3-1 (or the pseudogene TRBV3-2), the J gene TRBJ1-2; unclear D gene. Trimming cost V 0 bases and J 1 base, with 9 bases left between them. There are 15 residues in the CDR3. Germline V CDR1 and CDR2: LGHDT, YNNKEL (reference sequence). Here the CDR3 reads CASSQDRRFNYGYTF. The DNA of the CDR3 is TGTGCCAGCAGCCAAGATCGGAGGTTTAACTATGGCTACACCTTC.